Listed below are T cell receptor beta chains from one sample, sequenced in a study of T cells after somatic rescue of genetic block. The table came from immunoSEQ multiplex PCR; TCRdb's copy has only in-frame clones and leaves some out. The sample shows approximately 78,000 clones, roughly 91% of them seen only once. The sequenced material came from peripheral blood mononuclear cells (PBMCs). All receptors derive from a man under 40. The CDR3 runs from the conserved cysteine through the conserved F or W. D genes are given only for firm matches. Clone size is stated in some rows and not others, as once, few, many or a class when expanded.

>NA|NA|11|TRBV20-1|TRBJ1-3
TGCAGTGCTAACAATGGAAACACCATATATTTT
CSANNGNTIYF
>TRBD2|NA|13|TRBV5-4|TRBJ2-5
TGTGCCAGCAGCGACACGGCGGCGGGGGCCCAGTACTTC
CASSDTAAGAQYF
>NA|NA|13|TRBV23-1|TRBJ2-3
TGCGCCAGCAGTCAGGGCAGTCGGGCCCTGGTGGATTTT
CASSQGSRALVDF
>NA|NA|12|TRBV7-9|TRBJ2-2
TGTGCCAGCAGCCCGAACACCGGGGAGCTGTTTTTT
CASSPNTGELFF
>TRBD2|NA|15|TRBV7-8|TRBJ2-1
TGTGCCAGCAGCTTAGCGCCAGCGGGGGGCAATGAGCAGTTCTTC
CASSLAPAGGNEQFF
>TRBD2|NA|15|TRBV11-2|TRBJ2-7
TGTGCCAGCAGCTTAGTAAGGACTAGCTCCTACGAGCAGTACTTC
CASSLVRTSSYEQYF
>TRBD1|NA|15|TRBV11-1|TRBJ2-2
TGTGCCAGCAGCCGTACGACAGGGGACACCGGGGAGCTGTTTTTT
CASSRTTGDTGELFF
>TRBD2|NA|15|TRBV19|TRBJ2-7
TGTGCCAGTGGCGGACTAGCGGGGGACTCCTACGAGCAGTACTTC
CASGGLAGDSYEQYF
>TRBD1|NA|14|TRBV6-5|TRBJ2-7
TGTGCCAGCAGTACCCCGGGACAGGGGTCAAAGCAGTACTTC
CASSTPGQGSKQYF
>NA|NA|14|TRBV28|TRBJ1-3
TGTGCCAGCAAGACAATCCTTTATGGAAACACCATATATTTT
CASKTILYGNTIYF
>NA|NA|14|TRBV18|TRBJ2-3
TGTGCCAGCTCACCAAACGGGGAAACAGATACGCAGTATTTT
CASSPNGETDTQYF
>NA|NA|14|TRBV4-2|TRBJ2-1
TGTGCCAGCAGCGAAGGGGCAATCCGCGGTGAGCAGTTCTTC
CASSEGAIRGEQFF
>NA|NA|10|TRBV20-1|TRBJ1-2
TGCAGTGCTAGTTACTATGGCTACACCTTC
CSASYYGYTF
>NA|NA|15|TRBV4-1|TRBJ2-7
TGCGCCAGCAGCCAAGATAGGGCAGTTAACTACGAGCAGTACTTC
CASSQDRAVNYEQYF
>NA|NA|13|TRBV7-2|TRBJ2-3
TGTGCCAGCAGCTCCGGAAACACAGATACGCAGTATTTT
CASSSGNTDTQYF
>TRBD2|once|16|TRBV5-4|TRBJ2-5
TGTGCCAGCAGCCATCGGACTAGCGGGGATCGTGAGACCCAGTACTTC
CASSHRTSGDRETQYF
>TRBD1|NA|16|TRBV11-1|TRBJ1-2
TGTGCCAGCAGCTCCCTAGGGGGCAGAATTTACTATGGCTACACCTTC
CASSSLGGRIYYGYTF
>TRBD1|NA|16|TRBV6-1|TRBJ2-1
TGTGCCAGCAGTGAGGAACGGCAGGGGGCCTACAATGAGCAGTTCTTC
CASSEERQGAYNEQFF
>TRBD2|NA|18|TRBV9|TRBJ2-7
TGTGCCAGCAGCGTAGGAGTAGGACTAGCGGGAGAAGCCCACGAGCAGTACTTC
CASSVGVGLAGEAHEQYF
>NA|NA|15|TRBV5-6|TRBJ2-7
TGTGCCAGCAGCTTGGGTGGTTCTTGGTTCTACGAGCAGTACTTC
CASSLGGSWFYEQYF
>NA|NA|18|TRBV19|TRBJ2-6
TGTGCCAGTAGTATAGTCAGGGGACTAAGCTCTGGGGCCAACGTCCTGACTTTC
CASSIVRGLSSGANVLTF
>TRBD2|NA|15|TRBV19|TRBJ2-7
TGTGCCAGTAGTCCTACTAGCGGGGCCACCTACGAGCAGTACTTC
CASSPTSGATYEQYF